Following are 7 T cell receptor beta chains from one sample sequenced in a study of regulatory T cells in long-lasting Graves disease. The TCR beta library used iRepertoire HTBI primers with Arm-PCR amplification of CDR3. TCRdb ran MiXCR on the multiplex PCR reads and lists one entry per CDR3 protein. The sample lists more than 650,000 distinct CDR3 sequences; about 30% were seen once. Described time point: persistent/refractory GD, antithyroid drugs over 5 years with positive TRAb. From RNA extracted from PBMCs, the TCR library was made. The input for sequencing was peripheral blood mononuclear cells (PBMCs), taken when the disease was refractory, from a patient treated with antithyroid drugs. Receptors originate from a female donor with Graves disease.

This clonotype was counted a few times. A single base separates this from a much larger clone, so it may be a read error. This rearrangement joins TRBV12-3 or TRBV12-4 to TRBJ2-7, with 8 bases aligning to TRBD1. CDR3 length: 13 amino acids. V lost 7 bases, J lost 4 bases, and 6 bases stayed unmatched. The CDR3, as DNA: TGTGCCAGCAACGCGGGACAGGCTTACGAGCAGTACTTC. Translating it yields CASNAGQAYEQYF.

CDR3 DNA sequence: TGTGCCAGCAGCTTATTTACAGCATTCTATGGCTACACCTTC. Amino acids: CASSLFTAFYGYTF. The chain recombines TRBV11-2 with TRBJ1-2; D is undetermined. Germline assignment: CDR1 SGHAT and CDR2 FQNNGV. The CDR3 covers 14 residues. V lost 2 bases and J lost 4, with 11 bases in between.

The V gene is TRBV5-1, the J gene TRBJ1-5; the D is unclear. CDR1 and CDR2 (germline): SGHRS, YFSETQ. The length of the CDR3 is 17 residues. The V gene lost 4 bases and the J gene lost 3 bases, with 20 bases spanning the gap. The CDR3 region is CASSRGPGRLDNQPQHF. The CDR3 DNA sequence: TGCGCCAGCAGCCGTGGCCCGGGGAGGTTAGACAATCAGCCCCAGCATTTT. Complete variable domain (other parts from reference TRBV5-1 and TRBJ1-5): KAGVTQTPRYLIKTRGQQVTLSCSPISGHRSVSWYQQTPGQGLQFLFEYFSETQRNKGNFPGRFSGRQFSNSRSEMNVSTLELGDSALYLCASSRGPGRLDNQPQHFGDGTRLSIL.

The chain joins TRBV19 to TRBJ1-2, with TRBD1 matching 10 bases. V was pared by 8 bases and J by 6 bases, with 6 bases of the junction left unmatched. This CDR3 is 13 amino acids long. The germline CDR1 and CDR2 sequences are LNHDA and SQIVND (reference sequence). CDR3 sequence (DNA): TGTGCCAGTGATGGACAGGGGGTTGATGGCTACACCTTC. Its protein product is CASDGQGVDGYTF.

This clonotype was counted only a few times. This chain connects TRBV9 to TRBJ1-6, with a possible D match to TRBD1 (5 bases). Looked up from germline, CDR1 is SGDLS and CDR2 is YYNGEE. Trimming took 3 bases from V and 7 from J, leaving 11 bases between them. The CDR3 length is 14 residues. CDR3 bases: TGTGCCAGCAGCGAGGGGATGGGGAATTCACCCCTCCACTTT. This encodes CASSEGMGNSPLHF.

This chain uses TRBV20-1 with TRBJ2-2, with 7 bases identical to TRBD1. V shed 4 bases, J shed 5 bases, and the junction held 7 bases outside the gene matches. Looked up from germline, CDR1 is DFQATT and CDR2 is SNEGSKA (reference sequence). The CDR3 length is 14 residues. CDR3 sequence: CSAMHRGFTGELFF. CDR3 in DNA: TGCAGTGCTATGCACAGGGGTTTTACCGGGGAGCTGTTTTTT.

The genes are TRBV30 and TRBJ1-2; D might be TRBD1 (5 bases). Germline CDR1 reads GTSNPN; CDR2 reads SVGIG (reference sequence). CDR3 length equals 13 residues. With 0 bases removed from V and 5 bases from J, the gap between germline ends came to 10 bases. CDR3 coding DNA: TGTGCCTGGAGTGTACTGACAGCTTATGGCTACACCTTC. This translates into CAWSVLTAYGYTF.